A selection of T cell receptor beta chains follows, all from one sample in a study of blood T cell repertoires in COVID-19. This table comes from immunoSEQ multiplex PCR, and its TCRdb copy is limited to in-frame clones, with some not included. The repertoire includes about 380,000 clones, more than 80% of them detected once, and roughly 1.2% sits in the top ten. Sequencing was performed on peripheral blood. Receptor source: a man in his forties with acute or convalescent COVID-19. CDR3s leave out the opening cysteine and the closing phenylalanine or tryptophan. Fields, in order: clone size, V gene, CDR3 protein. Not all rows give a size; the values are once, few, many and, for expanded clones, a class.

few	TRBV11-2	ASSLNRLNTGELF
-	TRBV25-1	ASSEAIGTGVYNEQF
-	TRBV3-1/TRBV3-2	ASSQEGGASF
-	TRBV12-3/TRBV12-4	ASSPDRLYGYT
many	TRBV19	ASSMYVGGTTGELF
-	TRBV6-5	ASSYQVSPVLQY
-	TRBV7-3	ASSVDRGSGTEAF
-	TRBV19	ASSPPGVYGYT
-	TRBV30	AGGREVVTEAF
-	TRBV24-1	ATSEGKGWNQPQH
once	TRBV15	ATSRDLGGTSGSAVGETQY
once	TRBV19	ASSIGTGGAYEQY
-	TRBV9	ASSVGPGQRFYGYT
-	TRBV28	ASTPAGGNYGYT
few	TRBV5-4	ASSTQGLGGYT
-	TRBV7-9	ASSSTGRAF
-	TRBV29-1	SVEEVPTENTEAF
once	TRBV19	ASSQGREKLF
-	TRBV5-1	ASSRMQGGTRTEAF
-	TRBV5-1	ASSLARGGRYEQY
-	TRBV6-4	ASSELWNTGELF
-	TRBV28	ASSLRGRSTDTQY
-	TRBV19	ASSPGQKGYT